This T cell receptor (beta chain) originates from a study of human T cells and chemical hapten exposure. On the study more broadly: Subjects had 2% DPC placed on roughly 2 cm by roughly 2 cm of upper inner arm skin for sensitization.

TCRdb independently ran MiXCR on the RACE reads; one entry per CDR3 protein. The sample comprises approximately 50,000 distinct CDR3 sequences, more than 9.5% of which are singletons, and roughly 17% rests with the top ten. Notes on the study in general: While controls formed fewer of them, expanded TCRs formed significantly more large CDR3 similarity clusters.

V was clipped by 5 bases and J by 2 bases, with 16 bases between them. The CDR3 consists of 15 residues. Germline V gene data show CDR1 as SGHNT and CDR2 as YYREEE (reference sequence). At least ten counts were recorded for this clonotype. The antigen remains undetermined. Noted time point: patch test 3, about 24 weeks after DPC sensitization. Treatment denoted: therapeutic diphenylcyclopropenone sensitization with weekly scalp DPC. Blood collection took place prior to placing each patch test. The sequencing used whole blood, collected in connection with sensitization to the hapten diphenylcyclopropenone (DPC). This clonotype was sampled from a woman aged 35 to 49 with alopecia areata. Some clones in this sample may be carry-over from other donors' samples. The genes are TRBV5-4 and TRBJ1-2; D may be TRBD1 (5 bases). CDR3 in amino acids: CASSNPGRWNYGYTF. For the CDR3, the DNA is TGTGCCAGCAGTAATCCGGGGCGCTGGAACTATGGCTACACCTTC. Using reference TRBV5-4 and TRBJ1-2 for the parts outside the CDR3, the full variable domain is ETGVTQSPTHLIKTRGQQVTLRCSSQSGHNTVSWYQQALGQGPQFIFQYYREEENGRGNFPPRFSGLQFPNYSSELNVNALELDDSALYLCASSNPGRWNYGYTFGSGTRLTVV.